Reported below is one T cell receptor beta chain. This entry is derived from a study of control samples from healthy donors and cancer patients. CDR1 LGHNA and CDR2 YNFKEQ come from the germline V gene. This CDR3 has 11 residues. V was cut by 3 bases and J by 7 bases, with 5 bases left in between. Sequencing was performed with immunoSEQ multiplex PCR; in TCRdb, only in-frame clones are kept and a portion is missing. This sample has some 76,000 clones, with under 90% found just once. The sequenced material came from PBMCs. The sequence was obtained from a man aged 60 to 69 with lung cancer. The chain recombines TRBV4-2 with TRBJ2-3; no clear D gene. This chain's CDR3 is CASSHSNTQYF. The CDR3 nucleotides read TGTGCCAGCAGCCATAGTAATACGCAGTATTTT.